The next 22 T cell receptor beta chains were all read from a single sample in a study of CD8 T cells in Susac syndrome. With random hexamers, 0.5 to 1 ug RNA was reverse transcribed. TCRdb processed the immunoSEQ multiplex PCR reads anew with MiXCR; each CDR3 protein has one entry. The sample gives under 80,000 distinct CDR3 sequences, around 96% of which show up once; just under 0.4% is in the top ten. Sequencing was performed on CD8+ T cells from PBMCs. Receptors originate from a human donor with multiple sclerosis.

The J gene is TRBJ1-4, the V gene TRBV6-1; weak D call: TRBD1 (5 bases). The CDR3 loop spans 14 amino acids. V gave up 1 base and J gave up 4 bases, with 7 bases separating them. Germline V gene lookup returns CDR1 MNHNS and CDR2 SASEGT. CDR3 in amino acids: CASSEGGVNEKLFF. As DNA, the CDR3 is TGTGCCAGCAGTGAAGGGGGGGTTAATGAAAAACTGTTTTTT.

The chain links TRBV29-1 to TRBJ2-6; weak D call: TRBD1 (5 bases). Germline-derived CDR1 and CDR2 are SQVTM and ANQGSEA. This CDR3 is 14 amino acids long. V was pared by 5 bases and J by 1 base, with 9 bases between. This CDR3 is CSVSTGSGANVLTF. CDR3 bases: TGCAGCGTTTCCACAGGATCTGGGGCCAACGTCCTGACTTTC.

The J gene is TRBJ1-5, the V gene TRBV7-2; 9 nucleotides agree with TRBD1. V dropped 5 bases and J dropped 4; count of bases not matched to a gene: 12. The germline V gene encodes CDR1 SGHTA and CDR2 FQGNSA. The CDR3 is 17 residues long. The CDR3 nucleotides are TGTGCCAGCAGCCCGGGACAGGGTCCTTCGTGGAATCAGCCCCAGCATTTT. This codes for CASSPGQGPSWNQPQHF.

This rearrangement joins TRBV27 to TRBJ1-2; the D gene is possibly TRBD1 (5 bases). With 5 bases removed from V and 8 bases from J, the gap between germline ends came to 18 bases. Germline-derived CDR1 and CDR2 are MNHEY and SMNVEV (reference sequence). This CDR3 has 14 amino acids. The CDR3 here is CASSPPGPWGGYTF. The CDR3 nucleotides read TGTGCCAGCAGTCCACCGGGACCCTGGGGAGGCTACACCTTC.

The chain has TRBV27 and TRBJ2-3; tentatively, D is TRBD2 (5 bases). The CDR3 spans 13 residues. Germline assignment: CDR1 MNHEY and CDR2 SMNVEV (reference sequence). Between the trimmed V and J ends, which lost 6 bases and 9 bases, there was a span of 16 bases. CDR3 residues: CASRGLTKRTQYF. CDR3 nucleotide sequence: TGTGCCAGCAGGGGATTGACTAAGAGGACGCAGTATTTT.

The chain recombines TRBV27 with TRBJ2-7; D is uncertain. The CDR3 has 16 residues. Looked up from germline, CDR1 is MNHEY and CDR2 is SMNVEV (reference sequence). The V end lost 2 bases, the J end lost 0 bases, and 14 bases lay between the germline ends. CDR3 in amino acids: CASSLKMSSYSYEQYF. The CDR3, as DNA: TGTGCCAGCAGTTTAAAGATGAGCTCCTACTCCTACGAGCAGTACTTC.

The V call is TRBV4-3, the J call TRBJ2-1; the D gene could be TRBD1 or TRBD2 (6 bases each). V was clipped by 4 bases and J by 0 bases, with 16 bases between them. CDR1 and CDR2 from the germline V gene are LGHNA and YSLEER. CDR3 length: 17 amino acids. The CDR3 region has the DNA TGCGCCAGCAGCCCAAAGGGGGGTCTGCTCTCCTACAATGAGCAGTTCTTC. It encodes CASSPKGGLLSYNEQFF.

The genes are TRBV27 and TRBJ1-5; TRBD1 is a possible D gene (6 bases). The CDR3 is 13 amino acids. Trimming stripped 5 bases from V and 7 bases from J, with 12 bases between. Germline CDR1 MNHEY, CDR2 SMNVEV (reference sequence). CDR3 protein: CASSITGNQPQHF. The CDR3 DNA is TGTGCCAGCAGTATTACAGGGAACCAGCCCCAGCATTTT.

The rearrangement links TRBV5-4 to TRBJ2-2; either TRBD1 or TRBD2 may supply D (5 bases each). CDR1 is SGHNT and CDR2 is YYREEE in the germline V gene (reference sequence). Trimming took 1 base from V and 3 from J, leaving 13 bases between them. This CDR3 region has 16 residues. The CDR3 is CASSLSRVAYTGELFF. CDR3 sequence (DNA): TGTGCCAGCAGCTTGTCCAGGGTAGCGTACACCGGGGAGCTGTTTTTT.

The chain couples TRBV6-2 or TRBV6-3 to TRBJ1-5; D uncertain. Germline V gene lookup returns CDR1 MNHEY and CDR2 SVGEGT. V lost 3 bases and J lost 0, with 6 bases in between. The CDR3 length is 14 residues. In DNA, the CDR3 is TGTGCCAGCAGTTATTTGGATAGCAATCAGCCCCAGCATTTT. Translating gives CASSYLDSNQPQHF.

This clonotype was seen a single time. The rearrangement links TRBV5-4 to TRBJ1-2, with TRBD1 matching over 11 bases. CDR1 is SGHNT, CDR2 YYREEE, per germline (reference sequence). CDR3 length equals 15 residues. V was clipped by 3 bases and J by 6 bases; unmatched bases: 7. The CDR3 bases are TGTGCCAGCAGCTCCGGGACAGGGGGTTCTGATGGCTACACCTTC. It specifies CASSSGTGGSDGYTF.

In DNA, the CDR3 is TGCGCCAGCAGCTTGGCCCGGGACCCACTCTCCAACACTGAAGCTTTCTTT. Its protein is CASSLARDPLSNTEAFF. This chain connects TRBV5-1 to TRBJ1-1, with TRBD1 as a possible D gene (5 bases). Germline values: CDR1 SGHRS, CDR2 YFSETQ. Trimming took 0 bases from V and 2 from J, leaving 17 bases between them. The CDR3 contains 17 residues.

V is TRBV29-1 and J is TRBJ1-5, with D uncertain. V lost 5 bases and J lost 0, with 11 bases in between. The CDR3 is 14 residues long. Germline CDR1 and CDR2: SQVTM and ANQGSEA. CDR3 loop: CSVLTRDSNQPQHF. DNA for the CDR3: TGCAGCGTTCTGACCCGGGATAGCAATCAGCCCCAGCATTTT.

The chain links TRBV29-1 to TRBJ1-4; D gene unclear. The CDR3 length is 12 residues. The germline V and J ends were trimmed by 7 bases and 7 bases, with 13 bases remaining between them. Germline CDR1 and CDR2: SQVTM and ANQGSEA. This chain's CDR3 is CSGRSGGEKLFF. The CDR3 bases are TGCAGCGGTCGCTCGGGTGGTGAAAAACTGTTTTTT.

The DNA of the CDR3 is TGTGCCAGCACCGACCCTCGAGAATTTGTGAGTGGCTACACCTTC. Translating gives CASTDPREFVSGYTF. The rearrangement links TRBV6-2 or TRBV6-3 to TRBJ1-2; D is uncertain. With 7 bases removed from V and 7 bases from J, the gap between germline ends came to 22 bases. This CDR3 has 15 residues. The germline V gene has CDR1 MNHEY and CDR2 SVGEGT.

This clonotype has more than one count but fewer than ten. The chain joins TRBV19 to TRBJ1-1; D is unresolved. The germline V and J ends were trimmed by 4 bases and 1 base, with 13 bases remaining between them. CDR1 and CDR2 (germline): LNHDA, SQIVND (reference sequence). This CDR3 comprises 15 residues. The CDR3 DNA reads TGTGCCAGTAGTACCCGTAGGGCGAGGAACACTGAAGCTTTCTTT. It yields the protein CASSTRRARNTEAFF.

This clonotype has more than one count but fewer than ten. This sequence joins TRBV5-4 and TRBJ2-7, with D possibly being TRBD1 (5 bases). Trimming stripped 3 bases from V and 3 bases from J, with 7 bases between. Germline V lookup: CDR1 SGHNT, CDR2 YYREEE (reference sequence). This CDR3 comprises 12 residues. The CDR3 here is CASSSDSYEQYF. The CDR3 DNA reads as TGTGCCAGCAGCTCTGACAGCTACGAGCAGTACTTC.

The chain links TRBV27 to TRBJ1-5; the D is unclear. V was shortened by 6 bases and J by 0 bases, with 9 bases between the two germline ends. The CDR3 length is 14 residues. CDR1 is MNHEY and CDR2 is SMNVEV in the germline V gene (reference sequence). The CDR3 region is CASSSRNSNQPQHF. The CDR3 DNA sequence: TGTGCCAGCAGCTCCCGTAATAGCAATCAGCCCCAGCATTTT.

The V call is TRBV19, the J call TRBJ2-7, with 12 bases aligning to TRBD2. From germline, CDR1 is LNHDA and CDR2 SQIVND (reference sequence). V trimming: 5 bases; J trimming: 2 bases; junction bases outside the gene matches: 4. The CDR3 sequence is 15 residues long. The CDR3 DNA reads TGTGCCAGTAGTCCGACTAGCGGGGGACCCTACGAGCAGTACTTC. It encodes CASSPTSGGPYEQYF.

The sample holds a few counts of this clonotype. V gene TRBV27 combines with J gene TRBJ2-5; the match to TRBD2 covers 7 bases. CDR1 is MNHEY, CDR2 SMNVEV, per germline (reference sequence). The J segment lost 4 bases and the V segment lost 3 bases, leaving 2 bases of the junction unmatched. The CDR3 is made up of 13 amino acids. The CDR3 DNA is TGTGCCAGCAGTTTTGGCGGGGGAGAGACCCAGTACTTC. The encoded protein is CASSFGGGETQYF.

This chain links TRBV5-1 with TRBJ2-5, with TRBD2 matching 14 bases. Germline-derived CDR1 and CDR2 are SGHRS and YFSETQ. V was pared by 4 bases and J by 7 bases, with 15 bases of the junction left unmatched. This CDR3 is 18 amino acids long. This CDR3 is CASSPKGTSGSWLATQYF. CDR3 nucleotides: TGCGCCAGCAGCCCCAAGGGGACTAGCGGGAGTTGGCTCGCGACCCAGTACTTC.

CDR3 sequence (DNA): TGTGCCAGCAGCTTAGTAGGGCCAAACCCTGGATCACCCCTCCACTTT. Translated: CASSLVGPNPGSPLHF. The J gene is TRBJ1-6, the V gene TRBV7-9; D is uncertain. CDR3 length: 16 amino acids. Germline V gene data show CDR1 as SEHNR and CDR2 as FQNEAQ (reference sequence). V lost 1 base and J lost 10, with 17 bases in between.